Given below is one TCR beta chain in context. Its specificity is not known. The sample comes from a study of cytomegalovirus exposure and HLA in healthy donors. Study-wide points: The investigators catalogued 150 or so TCR beta chains as cytomegalovirus-associated.

Sequencing used immunoSEQ multiplex PCR; TCRdb keeps in-frame clones, though not all of them. The data contain 65,000 or so clones, approximately 90% of them singletons. Germline CDR1 is SGHRS and CDR2 is YFSETQ. This CDR3 region has 15 residues. Trimming cost V 4 bases and J 1 base, with 14 bases left between them. This receptor was taken from a woman younger than 30 in good health and CMV-seronegative. Sequenced: PBMCs. This chain connects TRBV5-1 to TRBJ1-1; a possible D gene is TRBD1 (5 bases). The CDR3 protein is CASSRGLRPNTEAFF. CDR3 sequence (DNA): TGCGCCAGCAGCAGGGGTCTACGTCCGAACACTGAAGCTTTCTTT.